One T cell receptor (beta chain) is described in this entry. The antigen is unknown. The PCR was carried out with 60 Vbeta primers and 13 Jbeta primers. TCRdb's copy holds only in-frame clones and misses some; the assay was immunoSEQ multiplex PCR. The table shows over 90,000 clones, with around 76% occurring only once. This specimen comes from a study of cytomegalovirus exposure and HLA in healthy donors. Whole-study findings and limits: Serostatus for CMV was the only available immune exposure information. Across donors, sequencing depth was assumed by presence/absence analyses to be roughly uniform. In a later analysis, most CMV-associated TCR beta chains appeared HLA-restricted.

The CDR3 totals 13 residues. Germline CDR1 and CDR2: LNHDA and SQIVND (reference sequence). The V end lost 6 bases, the J end lost 6 bases, and 11 bases lay between the germline ends. The sequenced material came from PBMCs. The gene calls are TRBV19 and TRBJ2-2; weak D call: TRBD2 (6 bases). The receptor comes from a woman aged 60-75 years in good health and CMV-seropositive. Here the CDR3 reads CASSTPGAGELFF. The CDR3 DNA sequence: TGTGCCAGTAGCACGCCGGGAGCCGGGGAGCTGTTTTTT.